This TCR beta chain emerged from a study of Ad26.COV2.S vaccination and SARS-CoV-2 variants. The sample's treatment: about 20 received Ad26.COV2.S at low or high dose, single or two shots; five or six received placebo; per-sample allocation not given. Sampling happened 63 days after the first vaccine or placebo injection. The CDR3 is 15 amino acids. Trimming removed 1 base at V and 4 bases at J, with 13 bases between. Germline values: CDR1 KGHSH, CDR2 LQKENI. Method: immunoSEQ multiplex PCR; TCRdb's copy keeps in-frame clones and lacks some. The sample shows 200,000 to 250,000 clones, around nine tenths of them seen only once.

This receptor was taken from a person between 18 and 59 years old who received the Ad26.COV2.S COVID-19 vaccine or a placebo. The chain carries TRBV18 and TRBJ2-5; unclear D gene. The source material was peripheral blood, sampled in a trial of Ad26.COV2.S vaccine versus placebo. Here the CDR3 reads CASSPRSTDGETQYF. Written as DNA, the CDR3 is TGTGCCAGCTCACCACGGAGCACTGATGGAGAGACCCAGTACTTC.